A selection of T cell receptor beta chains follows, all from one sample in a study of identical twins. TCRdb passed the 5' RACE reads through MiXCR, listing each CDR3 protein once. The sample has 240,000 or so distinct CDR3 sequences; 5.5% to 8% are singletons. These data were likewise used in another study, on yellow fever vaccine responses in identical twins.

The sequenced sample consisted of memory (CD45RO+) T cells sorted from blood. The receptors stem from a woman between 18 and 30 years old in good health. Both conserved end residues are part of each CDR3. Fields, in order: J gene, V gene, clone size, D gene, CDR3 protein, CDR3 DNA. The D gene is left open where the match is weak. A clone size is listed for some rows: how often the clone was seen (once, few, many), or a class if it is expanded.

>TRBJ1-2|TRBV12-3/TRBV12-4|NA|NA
CASSPQGSDGYTF
TGTGCCAGCAGCCCTCAGGGGTCTGATGGCTACACCTTC
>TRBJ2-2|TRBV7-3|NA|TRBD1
CASSWTGDTGELFF
TGTGCCAGCAGCTGGACAGGGGACACCGGGGAGCTGTTTTTT
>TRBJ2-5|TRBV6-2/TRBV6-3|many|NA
CASSSQGRTQYF
TGTGCCAGCAGTTCCCAGGGTAGGACCCAGTACTTC
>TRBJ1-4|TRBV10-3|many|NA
CASRHPEGTNEKLFF
TGTGCCAGCCGGCACCCCGAGGGAACTAATGAAAAACTGTTTTTT
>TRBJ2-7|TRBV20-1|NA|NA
CSAAGLPTYEQYF
TGCAGTGCCGCGGGGCTCCCGACCTACGAGCAGTACTTC
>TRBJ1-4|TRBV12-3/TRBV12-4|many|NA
CASSSRTATNEKLFF
TGTGCCAGCAGTTCCCGGACAGCAACTAATGAAAAACTGTTTTTT
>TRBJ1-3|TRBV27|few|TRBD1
CASSQGTAAGNTIYF
TGTGCCAGCAGCCAAGGGACAGCGGCTGGAAACACCATATATTTT
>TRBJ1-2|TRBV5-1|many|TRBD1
CASSSHGTGDGYGYTF
TGCGCCAGCAGCTCCCATGGGACAGGGGATGGCTATGGCTACACCTTC
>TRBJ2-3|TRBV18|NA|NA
CASSPLETVTDTQYF
TGTGCCAGCTCACCATTGGAAACAGTCACAGATACGCAGTATTTT
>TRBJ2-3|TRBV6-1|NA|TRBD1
CASSDRGGSTDTQYF
TGTGCCAGCAGCGACAGGGGGGGGAGCACAGATACGCAGTATTTT
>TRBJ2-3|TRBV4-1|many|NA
CASSQDPPGTTDTQYF
TGCGCCAGCAGCCAAGACCCACCCGGGACCACAGATACGCAGTATTTT
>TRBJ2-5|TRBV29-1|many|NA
CSVASHQGETQYF
TGCAGCGTTGCCAGCCATCAGGGGGAGACCCAGTACTTC
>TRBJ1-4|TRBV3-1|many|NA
CASSQVEGKLFF
TGTGCCAGCAGCCAAGTAGAAGGGAAACTGTTTTTT
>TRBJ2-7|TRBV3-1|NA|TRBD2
CASSLSGSGNEQYF
TGTGCCAGCAGCTTAAGCGGGAGCGGAAACGAGCAGTACTTC
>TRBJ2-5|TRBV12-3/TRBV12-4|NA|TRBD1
CASRRTGGRETQYF
TGTGCCAGCAGGCGAACAGGGGGCAGGGAGACCCAGTACTTC
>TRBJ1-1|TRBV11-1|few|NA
CASSLLGDLYKGVNTEAFF
TGTGCCAGCAGCTTATTAGGGGATCTGTATAAAGGGGTGAACACTGAAGCTTTCTTT
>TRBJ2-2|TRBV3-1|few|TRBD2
CASSQGLVWQRETTGELFF
TGTGCCAGCAGCCAAGGGTTGGTTTGGCAGCGGGAGACGACCGGGGAGCTGTTTTTT
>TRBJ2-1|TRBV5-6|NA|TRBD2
CARGPAGVREQFF
TGTGCCAGGGGCCCCGCGGGAGTACGTGAGCAGTTCTTC
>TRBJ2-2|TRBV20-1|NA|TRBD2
CSARDLALAGVTGELFF
TGCAGTGCTAGAGATCTAGCCCTAGCGGGCGTCACCGGGGAGCTGTTTTTT
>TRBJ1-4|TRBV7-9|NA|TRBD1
CASSLPGGPNEKLFF
TGTGCCAGCAGCTTGCCAGGGGGTCCTAATGAAAAACTGTTTTTT
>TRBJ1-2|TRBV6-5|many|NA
CASSSIGPGGYTF
TGTGCCAGCAGTTCCATCGGTCCTGGGGGCTACACCTTC
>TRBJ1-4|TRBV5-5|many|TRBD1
CASSLSRGPYNEKLFF
TGTGCCAGCAGCTTGAGCAGGGGGCCGTATAATGAAAAACTGTTTTTT
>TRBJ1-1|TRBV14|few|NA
CASSHSGAGGRTEAFF
TGTGCCAGCAGCCACAGTGGAGCTGGGGGGCGGACTGAAGCTTTCTTT
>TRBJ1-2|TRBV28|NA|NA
CASSLYGLDGYTF
TGTGCCAGCAGTTTGTATGGCCTTGATGGCTACACCTTC
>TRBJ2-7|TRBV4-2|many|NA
CASSQYRSGWDDEQYF
TGTGCCAGCAGCCAATATAGGAGCGGTTGGGATGACGAGCAGTACTTC
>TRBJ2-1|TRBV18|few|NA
CASSPTGLEGVEQFF
TGTGCCAGCTCACCGACAGGGTTGGAGGGGGTCGAGCAGTTCTTC
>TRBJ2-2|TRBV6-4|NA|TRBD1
CASTRTGGNTGELFF
TGTGCCAGCACCCGGACAGGGGGGAACACCGGGGAGCTGTTTTTT
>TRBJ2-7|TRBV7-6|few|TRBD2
CASSSSGGAYEQYF
TGTGCCAGCAGCTCTAGCGGGGGGGCCTACGAGCAGTACTTC
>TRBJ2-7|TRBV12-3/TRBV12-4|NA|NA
CASRGRAGPYEQYF
TGTGCCAGCAGAGGTCGGGCAGGGCCCTACGAGCAGTACTTC
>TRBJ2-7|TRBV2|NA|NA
CASSGDGPYEQYF
TGTGCCAGCAGTGGGGACGGGCCCTACGAGCAGTACTTC
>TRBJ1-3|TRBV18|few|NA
CASSPNAGVVNTIYF
TGTGCCAGCTCGCCGAACGCTGGGGTTGTGAACACCATATATTTT
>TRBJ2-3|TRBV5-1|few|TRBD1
CASRGGGQDTDTQYF
TGCGCCAGCAGGGGTGGGGGACAGGACACAGATACGCAGTATTTT
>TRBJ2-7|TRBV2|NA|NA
CASSSGEKQYF
TGTGCCAGCAGTTCAGGGGAGAAGCAGTACTTC
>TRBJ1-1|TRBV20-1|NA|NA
CSAPQGDTEAFF
TGCAGTGCCCCACAGGGAGACACTGAAGCTTTCTTT
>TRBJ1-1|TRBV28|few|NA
CASSLGSAGEAFF
TGTGCCAGCAGTTTAGGAAGTGCCGGTGAAGCTTTCTTT
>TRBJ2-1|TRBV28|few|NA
CASTFWQAFRPTKDNEQFF
TGTGCCAGCACCTTCTGGCAGGCATTTCGCCCGACCAAAGACAATGAGCAGTTCTTC
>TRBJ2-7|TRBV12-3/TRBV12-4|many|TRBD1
CASSSGQGTSYEQYF
TGTGCCAGCAGTTCCGGACAGGGGACCTCCTACGAGCAGTACTTC
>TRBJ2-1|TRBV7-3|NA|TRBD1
CASSSDRETGQFF
TGTGCCAGCAGCTCCGACAGGGAAACGGGGCAGTTCTTC
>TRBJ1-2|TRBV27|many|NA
CASSFSSHDPYGYTF
TGTGCCAGCAGTTTCAGCTCACATGACCCCTATGGCTACACCTTC
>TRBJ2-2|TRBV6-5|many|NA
CASSTSTVNTGELFF
TGTGCCAGCAGTACCTCGACAGTGAACACCGGGGAGCTGTTTTTT
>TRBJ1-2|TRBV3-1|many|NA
CASSPDWVTNYGYTF
TGTGCCAGCAGCCCGGACTGGGTGACTAACTATGGCTACACCTTC